Shown below are 19 T cell receptor beta chains from a single sample sequenced in a study of T cell responses to AZD1222 COVID-19 vaccine. TCRdb keeps only in-frame clones here, not all; method: immunoSEQ multiplex PCR. Among 150,000 to 200,000 clones listed, 87% were seen once. The sample here was peripheral blood, taken on day 0 of MenACWY control vaccination. These TCRs come from an adult in good health.

There are a few counts of this clone. This chain connects TRBV28 to TRBJ2-6; D remains ambiguous. This CDR3 is 15 amino acids long. The ends were cut back, 6 bases at V and 3 bases at J, with 12 bases in the middle. The germline V gene encodes CDR1 MDHEN and CDR2 SYDVKM. The CDR3 loop is CASSRVIGGANVLTF. For the CDR3, the DNA is TGTGCCAGCAGCCGAGTCATCGGTGGGGCCAACGTCCTGACTTTC. Looking up the rest from reference TRBV28 and TRBJ2-6 gives the full variable domain: DVKVTQSSRYLVKRTGEKVFLECVQDMDHENMFWYRQDPGLGLRLIYFSYDVKMKEKGDIPEGYSVSREKKERFSLILESASTNQTSMYLCASSRVIGGANVLTFGAGSRLTVL.

This chain uses TRBV20-1 with TRBJ2-2; TRBD1 matches at 9 bases. The germline CDR1 and CDR2 sequences are DFQATT and SNEGSKA (reference sequence). Trimming took 3 bases from V and 5 from J; bases not matched to a gene: 10. The CDR3 extends over 16 amino acids. The CDR3 sequence: CSASGDRAGKTGELFF. As DNA, the CDR3 is TGCAGTGCTAGTGGGGACAGGGCTGGTAAGACCGGGGAGCTGTTTTTT.

V gene TRBV28 combines with J gene TRBJ1-1; unclear D gene. Germline V gene data show CDR1 as MDHEN and CDR2 as SYDVKM. The CDR3 length is 11 residues. Between the trimmed V and J ends, which lost 5 bases and 10 bases, there was a span of 11 bases. The CDR3 region is CASSQNEGAFF. CDR3 DNA sequence: TGTGCCAGCAGTCAAAATGAGGGAGCTTTCTTT. Full variable domain (outside the CDR3, taken from reference TRBV28 and TRBJ1-1): DVKVTQSSRYLVKRTGEKVFLECVQDMDHENMFWYRQDPGLGLRLIYFSYDVKMKEKGDIPEGYSVSREKKERFSLILESASTNQTSMYLCASSQNEGAFFGQGTRLTVV.

The CDR3 bases are TGTGCCAGCAGTTACCGAACAGATTACGAGCAGTACTTC. Protein sequence: CASSYRTDYEQYF. This chain joins TRBV6-2 or TRBV6-3 and TRBJ2-7; D uncertain. The germline V and J ends were trimmed by 2 bases and 4 bases, with 9 bases remaining between them. Germline V CDR1 and CDR2: MNHEY, SVGEGT. The CDR3 contains 13 residues.

This sequence joins TRBV9 and TRBJ2-1; D gene uncertain. In germline, CDR1 is SGDLS, CDR2 YYNGEE. The CDR3 runs to 14 residues. Trimming took 4 bases from V and 9 from J, leaving 17 bases between them. CDR3 in DNA: TGTGCCAGCAGCCCTGCCGAGCCCAAGGGTGAGCAGTTCTTC. This sequence encodes CASSPAEPKGEQFF.

The V call is TRBV28, the J call TRBJ1-1; D gene ambiguous. CDR3 length: 13 residues. Trimming cost V 2 bases and J 0 bases, with 4 bases left between them. Germline assignment: CDR1 MDHEN and CDR2 SYDVKM. The CDR3 region has the DNA TGTGCCAGCAGTTTACCGATGAACACTGAAGCTTTCTTT. Translated: CASSLPMNTEAFF.

This chain connects TRBV5-5 to TRBJ1-6; D gene uncertain. The CDR3 covers 13 residues. V shed 7 bases and J shed 5 bases, with 10 bases lying between them. Germline loops: CDR1 SGHKS, CDR2 YYEKEE (reference sequence). CDR3 residues: CASEGGDNSPLHF. For the CDR3, the DNA is TGTGCCAGCGAGGGCGGGGATAATTCACCCCTCCACTTT.

This clone appeared a single time. The J gene is TRBJ2-2, the V gene TRBV6-6; tentative D call: TRBD1 (5 bases). V dropped 1 base and J dropped 7 bases, with 7 bases sitting between them. Germline-derived CDR1 and CDR2 are MNHNY and SVGAGI (reference sequence). The CDR3 is 13 amino acids. The CDR3 DNA follows: TGTGCCAGCAGTTACTGGGGCGACGGGGAGCTGTTTTTT. This codes for CASSYWGDGELFF.

The J gene is TRBJ1-2, the V gene TRBV28; D call uncertain. Looked up from germline, CDR1 is MDHEN and CDR2 is SYDVKM. V was cut by 5 bases and J by 12 bases, with 16 bases left in between. This CDR3 contains 12 residues. The CDR3 loop reads CASSVPGVVDTF. The CDR3 DNA is TGTGCCAGCAGTGTACCCGGGGTCGTAGACACCTTC.

The J gene is TRBJ2-7, the V gene TRBV5-1; 15 bases fit TRBD2. Germline V gene sequence: CDR1 SGHRS, CDR2 YFSETQ. Trimming cost V 4 bases and J 6 bases; bases outside gene matches: 11. CDR3 length: 17 residues. The CDR3 here is CASSRGTSGGSASEQYF. The CDR3 DNA sequence: TGCGCCAGCAGCCGAGGGACTAGCGGGGGGTCGGCCTCCGAGCAGTACTTC.

The chain has TRBV3-1 (or the pseudogene TRBV3-2) and TRBJ2-2, with D possibly matching TRBD1 (6 bases). Germline loops: CDR1 LGHDT, CDR2 YNNKEL (reference sequence). V gave up 4 bases and J gave up 3 bases, with 18 bases separating them. CDR3 size: 17 residues. CDR3 in amino acids: CASSPLPGQGYTGELFF. Here the CDR3 DNA reads TGTGCCAGCAGCCCCCTCCCAGGGCAGGGGTACACCGGGGAGCTGTTTTTT.

Worth noting for this clone: The junction does not match germline at one end; this may be a read error. This chain links TRBV3-1 (or the pseudogene TRBV3-2) with TRBJ1-1; D unclear. CDR3 length equals 13 residues. The germline V gene encodes CDR1 LGHDT and CDR2 YNNKEL (reference sequence). The CDR3 is CASSQVGGREAFF. CDR3 bases: TGTGCCAGCAGTCAAGTAGGAGGGCGTGAAGCTTTCTTT.

V is TRBV14 and J is TRBJ2-5; 7 bases map to TRBD2. The CDR3 contains 15 residues. After removal of 4 bases from V and 4 bases from J, the junction contained 9 bases not matched to a gene. Germline assignment: CDR1 SGHDN and CDR2 FVKESK. The CDR3 is CASSRDLAVGETQYF. DNA for the CDR3: TGTGCCAGCAGCCGAGACCTAGCGGTAGGAGAGACCCAGTACTTC.

The chain uses TRBV5-1 and TRBJ2-7; D gene unclear. This CDR3 contains 17 residues. CDR1 is SGHRS, CDR2 YFSETQ, per germline. V lost 2 bases and J lost 3, with 21 bases in between. This CDR3 is CASSFAGRVSLNYEQYF. The DNA for the CDR3 is TGCGCCAGCAGCTTCGCTGGAAGGGTGAGTCTAAACTACGAGCAGTACTTC.

This chain joins TRBV11-2 and TRBJ2-1; 7 bases map to TRBD2. V lost 4 bases to trimming and J lost 0 bases; unmatched junction nucleotides: 9. Germline CDR1 reads SGHAT; CDR2 reads FQNNGV. The CDR3 sequence is 17 residues long. As DNA, the CDR3 is TGTGCCAGCAGCTATGGGACTATAGTGAGCTCCTACAATGAGCAGTTCTTC. It is translated as CASSYGTIVSSYNEQFF.

The V gene is TRBV28, the J gene TRBJ2-7, with 9 bases that match TRBD1. Germline CDR1 reads MDHEN; CDR2 reads SYDVKM. The CDR3 covers 14 residues. With V trimmed by 4 bases and J by 6 bases, 7 bases remained unmatched. CDR3: CASSSGTGSSEQYF. The CDR3 DNA follows: TGTGCCAGCAGTTCCGGGACAGGGTCTTCCGAGCAGTACTTC.

The chain joins TRBV6-5 to TRBJ1-1; D uncertain. Trimming shortened V by 0 bases and J by 1 base, and 3 bases separated the two germline ends. Germline CDR1 is MNHEY and CDR2 is SVGAGI. CDR3 size: 13 residues. The CDR3 DNA sequence: TGTGCCAGCAGTTACTCACAGAACACTGAAGCTTTCTTT. Residues: CASSYSQNTEAFF.

This clone was counted a single time. The chain joins TRBV18 to TRBJ2-5; D is ambiguous. The germline V gene has CDR1 KGHSH and CDR2 LQKENI. CDR3 length: 12 residues. V was trimmed by 6 bases and J by 4 bases, leaving 9 bases between them. CDR3 in DNA: TGTGCCAGCTCCCCAAGGGCAGAGACCCAGTACTTC. Its translation: CASSPRAETQYF.

Remarks on this clone: The same CDR3 arises from other DNA sequences in this sample as well. The chain couples TRBV18 to TRBJ2-7; D might be TRBD1 (5 bases). The CDR3 has 12 residues. The ends were cut back, 4 bases at V and 3 bases at J, with 7 bases in the middle. Germline V CDR1 and CDR2: KGHSH, LQKENI. CDR3 nucleotides: TGTGCCAGCTCACGCGACAGCTACGAGCAGTACTTC. Protein: CASSRDSYEQYF.